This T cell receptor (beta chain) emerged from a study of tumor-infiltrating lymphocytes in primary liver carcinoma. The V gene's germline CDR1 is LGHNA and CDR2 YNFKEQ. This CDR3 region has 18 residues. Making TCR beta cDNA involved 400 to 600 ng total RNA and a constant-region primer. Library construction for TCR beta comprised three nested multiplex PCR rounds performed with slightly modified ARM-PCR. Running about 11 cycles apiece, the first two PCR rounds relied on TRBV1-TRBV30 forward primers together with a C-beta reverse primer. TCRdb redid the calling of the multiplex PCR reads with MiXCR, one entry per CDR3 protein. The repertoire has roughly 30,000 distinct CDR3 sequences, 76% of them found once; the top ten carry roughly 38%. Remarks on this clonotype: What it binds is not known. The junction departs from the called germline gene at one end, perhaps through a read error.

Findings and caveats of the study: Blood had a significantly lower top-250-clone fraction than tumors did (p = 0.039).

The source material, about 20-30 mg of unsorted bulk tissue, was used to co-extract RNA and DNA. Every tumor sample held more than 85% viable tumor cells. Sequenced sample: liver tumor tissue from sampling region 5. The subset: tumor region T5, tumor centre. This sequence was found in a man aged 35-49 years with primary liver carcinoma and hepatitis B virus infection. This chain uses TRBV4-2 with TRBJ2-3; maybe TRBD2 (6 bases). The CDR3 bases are TGTGCTAGCAGCCAAGTGGCGCTTCTAACGGGAGCGACAGATACGAAATATTTT. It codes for CASSQVALLTGATDTKYF.